The 23 T cell receptor beta chains presented below share a single source sample, sequenced in a study of early T cells in non-severe SARS-CoV-2 infection (dated by TCRdb to about 2021). Libraries were made using 5' RACE. The instrument given in TCRdb is NextSeq 500. TCRdb ran its own pipeline on the public reads, namely fastp trimming at Q25 and MiXCR clone calling, and kept in-frame beta chains. Every entry covers one CDR3 protein and lists the most common genes and DNA from its rows. The sample includes tens of thousands of distinct CDR3 sequences, with around 12% observed a single time. Roughly 2.6% of the sample is taken by the ten largest. Sequenced here: whole blood, sampled at baseline. The receptors derive from an adult who was a healthcare worker with PCR-confirmed SARS-CoV-2 infection or an uninfected control (not recorded which).

This clonotype was observed many times. The chain has TRBV11-2 and TRBJ2-7; TRBD1 aligns across 9 bases. CDR1 is SGHAT and CDR2 is FQNNGV in the germline V gene. This CDR3 region has 20 residues. V gave up 4 bases and J gave up 3 bases; unmatched junction bases: 22. CDR3 sequence reads: CASSSYVQGAAGDFHYEQYF. DNA for the CDR3: TGTGCCAGCAGCTCCTACGTACAGGGGGCCGCAGGGGATTTCCACTACGAGCAGTACTTC.

The chain is built from TRBV19 and TRBJ2-2; D ambiguous. Per germline, CDR1 LNHDA and CDR2 SQIVND (reference sequence). Trimming pared 7 bases from V and 5 bases from J, leaving 11 bases between. The CDR3 runs to 13 residues. CDR3 amino acids: CASTLSETGELFF. In nucleotides, the CDR3 is TGTGCCAGTACCTTAAGCGAGACCGGGGAGCTGTTTTTT. Full variable domain (outside the CDR3, taken from reference TRBV19 and TRBJ2-2): DGGITQSPKYLFRKEGQNVTLSCEQNLNHDAMYWYRQDPGQGLRLIYYSQIVNDFQKGDIAEGYSVSREKKESFPLTVTSAQKNPTAFYLCASTLSETGELFFGEGSRLTVL.

This clonotype was counted between two and nine times. This chain uses TRBV20-1 with TRBJ2-3, with TRBD2 matching over 11 bases. This CDR3 has 18 amino acids. The trim removed 3 bases at V and 4 bases at J, leaving 15 bases unmatched. In germline, CDR1 is DFQATT, CDR2 SNEGSKA (reference sequence). CDR3 nucleotides: TGCAGTGCTAGTGTTATCACTAGCGGGGGAAGGGAGGCAGATACGCAGTATTTT. Translating gives CSASVITSGGREADTQYF.

The table lists this clonotype with a few counts. This chain links TRBV7-8 with TRBJ1-4, with D unresolved. V dropped 1 base and J dropped 9 bases, with 12 bases sitting between them. CDR1 and CDR2 from the germline V gene are SGHVS and FQNEAQ. The CDR3 runs 14 residues. The chain's CDR3 is CASSLVLPGKKLFF. The DNA of the CDR3 is TGTGCCAGCAGCTTAGTCCTTCCGGGTAAAAAACTGTTTTTT.

In this sample, this clonotype turned up many times. The chain carries TRBV2 and TRBJ1-1; D unresolved. Trimming took off 3 bases at V and 11 bases at J, with 16 bases between the two ends. The CDR3 contains 13 residues. Germline CDR1 is SNHLY and CDR2 is FYNNEI. CDR3: CASSERTKRWAFF. CDR3 nucleotide sequence: TGTGCCAGCAGTGAGAGGACCAAGCGGTGGGCTTTCTTT.

This clonotype was recorded many times. The rearrangement joins TRBV6-5 to TRBJ1-3, with D unclear. The CDR3 sequence is 14 residues long. The V gene's germline CDR1 is MNHEY and CDR2 SVGAGI. Trimming took 6 bases from V and 2 from J, leaving 11 bases between them. DNA of the CDR3: TGTGCCAGCAGCTCAAGTTTCGCTGGAAACACCATATATTTT. It yields the protein CASSSSFAGNTIYF.

Only a few counts were recorded for this clonotype. This chain joins TRBV20-1 and TRBJ2-5; 7 bases map to TRBD2. CDR3 length: 12 amino acids. Unmatched junction bases numbered 5, after V lost 5 bases and J lost 5 bases. The germline CDR1 and CDR2 sequences are DFQATT and SNEGSKA (reference sequence). The CDR3 nucleotides are TGCAGTGCTTTGCCCGGGGGGGAGACCCAGTACTTC. It encodes CSALPGGETQYF.

In its sample, this clonotype was seen a few times. The CDR3 region has the DNA TGTGCCAGCAATGGGGGGGGGCCTAATTCACCCCTCCACTTT. The encoded protein is CASNGGGPNSPLHF. The chain recombines TRBV11-2 with TRBJ1-6; D possibly corresponds to TRBD1 (6 bases). V was shortened by 7 bases and J by 6 bases, with 13 bases between the two germline ends. CDR1 is SGHAT and CDR2 is FQNNGV in the germline V gene. This CDR3 region has 14 residues.

In this sample, this clonotype turned up a few times. The rearrangement links TRBV11-2 to TRBJ2-3, with 7 bases lining up with TRBD2. The CDR3 is 16 amino acids. The V and J ends lost 0 bases and 1 base, in that order; junction bases with no gene match: 4. Germline V gives CDR1 SGHAT, CDR2 FQNNGV. CDR3 loop: CASSLDVAGGTDTQYF. The CDR3 nucleotides read TGTGCCAGCAGCTTAGATGTTGCGGGGGGCACAGATACGCAGTATTTT.

A few counts support this clonotype. This chain uses TRBV7-8 with TRBJ2-1, with 9 bases lining up with TRBD2. CDR1 SGHVS and CDR2 FQNEAQ come from the germline V gene. This CDR3 spans 16 amino acids. The V segment lost 5 bases and the J segment 8 bases; nucleotides outside the gene matches: 13. The CDR3: CASSLPWLAGKDEQFF. CDR3 in DNA: TGTGCCAGCAGCCTCCCGTGGCTAGCGGGGAAGGATGAGCAGTTCTTC. Using reference TRBV7-8 and TRBJ2-1 for the parts outside the CDR3, the full variable domain is GAGVSQSPRYKVAKRGQDVALRCDPISGHVSLFWYQQALGQGPEFLTYFQNEAQLDKSGLPSDRFFAERPEGSVSTLKIQRTQQEDSAVYLCASSLPWLAGKDEQFFGPGTRLTVL.

This clonotype has a handful of counts. The V gene is TRBV5-4, the J gene TRBJ2-5; 7 nucleotides line up with TRBD1. The V gene end was trimmed by 5 bases and the J gene end by 5 bases; junction bases not matched to a gene: 12. CDR1 is SGHNT and CDR2 is YYREEE in the germline V gene (reference sequence). The CDR3 is 15 residues long. In DNA, the CDR3 is TGTGCCAGCAGTCCGACAGGGTATTTGGAGGAGACCCAGTACTTC. Translating it yields CASSPTGYLEETQYF.

In DNA, the CDR3 is TGTGCCAGCGGGTTAAAATCAGGGGGCGCCGCCAAAAACATTCAGTACTTC. Residues: CASGLKSGGAAKNIQYF. The rearrangement links TRBV5-4 to TRBJ2-4; 8 bases map to TRBD1. V was clipped by 7 bases and J by 1 base; unmatched bases: 13. The CDR3 is made up of 17 amino acids. Germline V gene sequence: CDR1 SGHNT, CDR2 YYREEE (reference sequence).

In its sample, this clonotype was seen a few times. This sequence joins TRBV7-8 and TRBJ2-3, with D unclear. The V end lost 1 base, the J end lost 5 bases, and 16 bases lay between the germline ends. The length of the CDR3 is 16 residues. Germline assignment: CDR1 SGHVS and CDR2 FQNEAQ. This CDR3 is CASSLDLGQVGDTQYF. The CDR3, as DNA: TGTGCCAGCAGCTTAGATCTTGGCCAGGTCGGAGATACGCAGTATTTT.

The chain couples TRBV11-2 to TRBJ2-3; 11 bases are a match to TRBD2. There are 18 residues in the CDR3. With V trimmed by 3 bases and J by 5 bases, 13 bases remained unmatched. Germline lookup yields CDR1 SGHAT and CDR2 FQNNGV. The CDR3 sequence is CASSFSLRSGGARDTQYF. DNA for the CDR3: TGTGCCAGCAGCTTTTCCCTACGTAGCGGGGGGGCGAGAGATACGCAGTATTTT.

This clonotype was observed many times. This chain connects TRBV20-1 to TRBJ2-7; 9 nucleotides line up with TRBD2. This CDR3 has 16 residues. J lost 2 bases, V lost 1 base, and 9 bases had no gene match. Germline V lookup: CDR1 DFQATT, CDR2 SNEGSKA (reference sequence). CDR3 nucleotide sequence: TGCAGTGCTAGAGTAGGACTAGCGAAACCAGCCTACGAGCAGTACTTC. It encodes CSARVGLAKPAYEQYF.

This clonotype was recorded many times. The rearrangement uses TRBV5-1 and TRBJ1-2; 10 nucleotides agree with TRBD1. Germline V lookup: CDR1 SGHRS, CDR2 YFSETQ. V lost 4 bases and J lost 7; bases outside the gene matches: 4. This CDR3 is built from 13 residues. For the CDR3, the DNA is TGCGCCAGCAGCACGGGACAGGGGTTTGGCTACACCTTC. Its protein product is CASSTGQGFGYTF.

J is TRBJ1-2 and V is TRBV5-1; no clear D. Trimming cost V 0 bases and J 3 bases, with 12 bases left between them. The length of the CDR3 is 15 residues. Germline CDR1 is SGHRS and CDR2 is YFSETQ. The CDR3, as DNA: TGCGCCAGCAGCTTGGCCAATCGGGGAGACTATGGCTACACCTTC. As protein: CASSLANRGDYGYTF.

This clonotype was seen repeatedly, ten times or more. J is TRBJ1-5 and V is TRBV20-1; D not resolved. Germline V gene sequence: CDR1 DFQATT, CDR2 SNEGSKA (reference sequence). Trimming pared 3 bases from V and 2 bases from J, leaving 8 bases between. The CDR3 consists of 13 residues. The DNA of the CDR3 is TGCAGTGCTAGGGCGTCGGGCAATCAGCCCCAGCATTTT. Encoded protein: CSARASGNQPQHF.

The chain has TRBV3-1 and TRBJ2-5, with 13 bases that match TRBD2. Germline V lookup: CDR1 LGHDT, CDR2 YNNKEL (reference sequence). This CDR3 comprises 16 residues. The V gene end was trimmed by 2 bases and the J gene end by 2 bases; junction bases not matched to a gene: 2. CDR3: CASSQMGLAGQETQYF. DNA of the CDR3: TGTGCCAGCAGCCAAATGGGACTAGCGGGGCAAGAGACCCAGTACTTC.

This clonotype was detected only a few times. This chain links TRBV6-1 with TRBJ1-2, with unresolved D. Looked up from germline, CDR1 is MNHNS and CDR2 is SASEGT. This CDR3 has 16 residues. Trimming removed 4 bases at V and 2 bases at J, with 17 bases between. DNA for the CDR3: TGTGCCAGCAGTGCCGATTGGACCCGCATAAACTATGGCTACACCTTC. Translated, it gives CASSADWTRINYGYTF.

This chain joins TRBV5-1 and TRBJ1-4, with no clear D. The V end was cut by 3 bases, the J end by 0 bases, with 6 bases between. Looked up from germline, CDR1 is SGHRS and CDR2 is YFSETQ. The CDR3 extends over 14 amino acids. This chain's CDR3 is CASSSAATNEKLFF. CDR3 nucleotide sequence: TGCGCCAGCAGCTCAGCCGCAACTAATGAAAAACTGTTTTTT. The whole variable domain, filled in from reference TRBV5-1 and TRBJ1-4, reads KAGVTQTPRYLIKTRGQQVTLSCSPISGHRSVSWYQQTPGQGLQFLFEYFSETQRNKGNFPGRFSGRQFSNSRSEMNVSTLELGDSALYLCASSSAATNEKLFFGSGTQLSVL.

This clonotype has a single count. Germline and junction disagree at one end, which may indicate a read error. The chain uses TRBV4-3 and TRBJ2-1; D not certain. Germline V lookup: CDR1 LGHNA, CDR2 YSLEER. This CDR3 contains 14 residues. The CDR3 protein is CASSQQGMGNELFF. The CDR3 nucleotides are TGCGCCAGCAGCCAACAAGGGATGGGAAATGAGCTGTTCTTC.

This clonotype was counted only a few times. This sequence joins TRBV14 and TRBJ2-1; the match to TRBD1 covers 8 bases. J gave up 2 bases and V 0 bases, and 21 bases lay outside the gene matches. The CDR3 runs 22 residues. Germline V CDR1 and CDR2: SGHDN, FVKESK. CDR3 in DNA: TGTGCCAGCAGCCAAGATCCACACTCCTACCCATTCCGGGACAGGCCCTACAATGAGCAGTTCTTC. Translating it yields CASSQDPHSYPFRDRPYNEQFF.